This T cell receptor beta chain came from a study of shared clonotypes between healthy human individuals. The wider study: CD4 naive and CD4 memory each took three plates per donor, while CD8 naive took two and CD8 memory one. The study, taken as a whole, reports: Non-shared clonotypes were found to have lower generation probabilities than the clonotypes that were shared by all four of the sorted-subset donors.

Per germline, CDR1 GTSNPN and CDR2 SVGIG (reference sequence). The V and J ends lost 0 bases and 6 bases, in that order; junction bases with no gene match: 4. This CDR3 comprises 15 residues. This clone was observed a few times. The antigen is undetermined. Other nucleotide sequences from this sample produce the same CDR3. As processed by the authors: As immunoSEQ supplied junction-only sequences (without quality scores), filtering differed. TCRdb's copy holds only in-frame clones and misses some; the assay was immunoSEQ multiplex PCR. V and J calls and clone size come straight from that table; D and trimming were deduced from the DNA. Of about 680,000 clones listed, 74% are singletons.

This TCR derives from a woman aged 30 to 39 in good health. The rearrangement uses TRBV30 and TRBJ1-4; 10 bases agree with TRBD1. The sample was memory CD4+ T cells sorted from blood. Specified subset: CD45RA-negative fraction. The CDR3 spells CAWSVLGTGDEKLFF. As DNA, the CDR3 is TGTGCCTGGAGTGTACTCGGGACAGGGGATGAAAAACTGTTTTTT.